What follows are 14 T cell receptor beta chains derived from one specimen sequenced in a study of cytomegalovirus exposure and HLA in healthy donors (dated by TCRdb to the late 2010s). Libraries were made using the immunoSEQ multiplex PCR assay. For the multiplex PCR, a mixture combining 60 forward primers for TCR Vbeta segments and 13 reverse primers for TCR Jbeta segments was used. TCRdb's version of the immuneACCESS table is confined to in-frame rearrangements and falls short of the full clone set. An unresolved V gene accounts for under half of the shortfall where checked; the remainder is of unknown origin. The sample table holds 100,000 to 150,000 clones. The top ten hold more than 1.5% of the sample. The source material was PBMCs. Source of these receptors: a man aged 18 to 30 in good health and CMV-seronegative.

This CDR3 is CASSLASGDEQFF. CDR3 coding DNA: TGTGCCAGCAGCTTGGCATCGGGAGATGAGCAGTTCTTC. This chain links TRBV7-3 with TRBJ2-1; the D gene is possibly TRBD2 (6 bases). Germline V gene sequence: CDR1 SGHTA, CDR2 FQGTGA. V was pared by 3 bases and J by 8 bases, with 11 bases between. The CDR3 runs to 13 residues.

This chain uses TRBV27 with TRBJ2-2; TRBD2 matches 7 bases. With V trimmed by 5 bases and J by 0 bases, 6 bases remained unmatched. The CDR3 is 16 amino acids. Looked up from germline, CDR1 is MNHEY and CDR2 is SMNVEV (reference sequence). This CDR3 reads CASSPRRGANTGELFF. As DNA, the CDR3 is TGTGCCAGCAGTCCTCGTCGGGGGGCGAACACCGGGGAGCTGTTTTTT.

V and J are TRBV5-6 and TRBJ1-1; 9 bases agree with TRBD1. V shed 4 bases and J 3 bases; nucleotides not matched to a gene: 10. This CDR3 is 16 amino acids long. Germline V gene lookup returns CDR1 SGHDT and CDR2 YYEEEE. The CDR3 is CASSDPGTGQDTEAFF. CDR3 nucleotide sequence: TGTGCCAGCAGCGATCCCGGGACAGGGCAGGACACTGAAGCTTTCTTT.

V usage is TRBV9 and J usage is TRBJ2-5; no clear D gene. Germline V lookup: CDR1 SGDLS, CDR2 YYNGEE. CDR3 size: 12 residues. Trimming took off 3 bases at V and 3 bases at J, with 6 bases between the two ends. DNA for the CDR3: TGTGCCAGCAGCGAAAACAAAGAGACCCAGTACTTC. As protein: CASSENKETQYF.

The chain combines TRBV11-2 with TRBJ2-6; 9 positions agree with TRBD1. The CDR3 is 18 residues long. V shed 7 bases, J shed 0 bases, and the junction held 10 bases outside the gene matches. CDR1 SGHAT and CDR2 FQNNGV come from the germline V gene. CDR3 protein: CASILRDRALSGANVLTF. As DNA, the CDR3 is TGTGCCAGCATCCTCCGGGACAGGGCCCTCTCTGGGGCCAACGTCCTGACTTTC. The full variable domain, in which reference TRBV11-2 and TRBJ2-6 provide the parts outside the CDR3, is EAGVAQSPRYKIIEKRQSVAFWCNPISGHATLYWYQQILGQGPKLLIQFQNNGVVDDSQLPKDRFSAERLKGVDSTLKIQPAKLEDSAVYLCASILRDRALSGANVLTFGAGSRLTVL.

The chain is built from TRBV7-9 and TRBJ1-3; no reliable D call. Deletions cut 1 base from V and 1 base from J, with 14 bases between. CDR1 and CDR2 from the germline V gene are SEHNR and FQNEAQ (reference sequence). CDR3 length: 17 amino acids. The CDR3 DNA sequence: TGTGCCAGCAGCTTAGTAGATAAGCCCGGGTCTGGAAACACCATATATTTT. It specifies CASSLVDKPGSGNTIYF.

J is TRBJ1-4 and V is TRBV7-9, with D possibly matching TRBD1 (6 bases). V lost 4 bases and J lost 8, with 11 bases in between. The germline CDR1 and CDR2 sequences are SEHNR and FQNEAQ (reference sequence). The CDR3 totals 13 residues. The chain's CDR3 is CASSSGVREKLFF. In nucleotides, the CDR3 is TGTGCCAGCAGCTCAGGGGTTCGGGAAAAACTGTTTTTT.

This chain joins TRBV19 and TRBJ1-2; D gene uncertain. The germline gives CDR1 LNHDA, CDR2 SQIVND (reference sequence). V was clipped by 6 bases and J by 2 bases, with 10 bases between them. The CDR3 is 13 residues long. This chain's CDR3 is CASSWGENYGYTF. The CDR3 DNA reads TGTGCCAGTAGCTGGGGAGAGAACTATGGCTACACCTTC.

V gene TRBV5-4 combines with J gene TRBJ1-4; 9 positions agree with TRBD1. Looked up from germline, CDR1 is SGHNT and CDR2 is YYREEE (reference sequence). V was clipped by 2 bases and J by 7 bases; unmatched bases: 9. The CDR3 is 16 residues long. CDR3 amino acids: CASSLGTGTGTEKLFF. The CDR3, as DNA: TGTGCCAGCAGCTTAGGGACCGGGACAGGGACTGAAAAACTGTTTTTT.

The gene calls are TRBV18 and TRBJ2-7, with 8 bases that match TRBD1. The V and J ends lost 6 bases and 6 bases, in that order; junction bases with no gene match: 10. Germline V gene data show CDR1 as KGHSH and CDR2 as LQKENI. This CDR3 has 14 amino acids. CDR3 DNA: TGTGCCAGCTCGACCCAGGACAGGGAAGGCGAGCAGTACTTC. Its translation is CASSTQDREGEQYF.

The gene calls are TRBV30 and TRBJ1-6, with D unresolved. Germline V lookup: CDR1 GTSNPN, CDR2 SVGIG (reference sequence). CDR3 length: 13 residues. The V gene lost 4 bases and the J gene lost 7 bases, with 11 bases spanning the gap. CDR3 bases: TGTGCCTGGATTCCGAGCCCCAATTCACCCCTCCACTTT. Protein: CAWIPSPNSPLHF.

V gene TRBV19 combines with J gene TRBJ2-5; 8 bases line up with TRBD2. V was clipped by 4 bases and J by 5 bases; unmatched bases: 6. The V gene's germline CDR1 is LNHDA and CDR2 SQIVND (reference sequence). The CDR3 has 14 residues. DNA of the CDR3: TGTGCCAGTAGTAGCGGGGGGTACCTGGAGACCCAGTACTTC. This encodes CASSSGGYLETQYF. Combining the CDR3 with reference TRBV19 and TRBJ2-5 gives the whole variable domain DGGITQSPKYLFRKEGQNVTLSCEQNLNHDAMYWYRQDPGQGLRLIYYSQIVNDFQKGDIAEGYSVSREKKESFPLTVTSAQKNPTAFYLCASSSGGYLETQYFGPGTRLLVL.

CDR3 residues: CASSQGQENTEAFF. The CDR3 DNA reads as TGTGCCAGCTCACAGGGACAAGAGAACACTGAAGCTTTCTTT. The chain joins TRBV18 to TRBJ1-1, with D maybe TRBD1 (6 bases). With 4 bases removed from V and 1 base from J, the gap between germline ends came to 10 bases. The germline CDR1 and CDR2 sequences are KGHSH and LQKENI. The CDR3 consists of 14 residues.

Concerning this clone: Relative to the germline gene, one junction end is altered; a read error may explain this. This rearrangement joins TRBV5-1 to TRBJ1-4; D is unclear. This CDR3 has 12 amino acids. Germline CDR1 and CDR2: SGHRS and YFSETQ. The CDR3 sequence: CASSLTSEKLFF. The CDR3 coding sequence is TGCGCCAGCAGCTTGACTAGTGAAAAACTGTTTTTT.